The present TCR beta chain was sequenced within a study of T cells in Graves' hyperthyroidism and ophthalmopathy. This clonotype showed up just a few times. The junction differs from germline at one of its ends, possibly a read error. The investigators amplified TCR beta CDR3 regions from RNA transcripts. When the TCR CDR3 underwent first-round RT-PCR, the HTBI primer set was used. TCRdb reanalysed the multiplex PCR reads using MiXCR and keeps one entry per CDR3 protein. The sample includes roughly 280,000 distinct CDR3 sequences, about 20% of them seen just once. A NOSPECS grade of at least 4, a Clinical Activity Score of at least 3 and duration under 3 months were recorded in ophthalmopathy patients. The sequenced material came from blood. The sequence was obtained from a man between 25 and 39 years old with Graves' ophthalmopathy.

CDR3 sequence (DNA): TGTGCTAGCAGCTCCCCGCCAGGCCTCACACACTATGGCTACACCTTC. Protein sequence: CASSSPPGLTHYGYTF. The J gene is TRBJ1-2, the V gene TRBV7-7, with D hard to call. The CDR3 sequence is 16 residues long. The germline V gene has CDR1 SSHAT and CDR2 FNYEAQ (reference sequence).